The clone carrying this T cell receptor (beta chain) was counted a single time. The germline V gene has CDR1 KGHSH and CDR2 LQKENI. The CDR3 runs to 15 residues. PCR was performed using 60 Vbeta and 13 Jbeta primers. Produced via immunoSEQ multiplex PCR; TCRdb's table is partial and in-frame only. This table has about 200,000 clones, over 75% appearing once. This specimen comes from a study of cytomegalovirus exposure and HLA in healthy donors. This chain uses TRBV18 with TRBJ2-5; 8 nucleotides match TRBD2. TRBJ2-7 explains the end of the DNA better; the J call may be wrong. The sequenced material came from PBMCs. This clonotype was obtained from a woman aged 25 to 45 in good health and CMV-seronegative. The CDR3 reads CASSPSGTRGYEQYF. In DNA, the CDR3 is TGTGCCAGCTCACCCTCCGGGACTAGGGGGTACGAGCAGTACTTC.